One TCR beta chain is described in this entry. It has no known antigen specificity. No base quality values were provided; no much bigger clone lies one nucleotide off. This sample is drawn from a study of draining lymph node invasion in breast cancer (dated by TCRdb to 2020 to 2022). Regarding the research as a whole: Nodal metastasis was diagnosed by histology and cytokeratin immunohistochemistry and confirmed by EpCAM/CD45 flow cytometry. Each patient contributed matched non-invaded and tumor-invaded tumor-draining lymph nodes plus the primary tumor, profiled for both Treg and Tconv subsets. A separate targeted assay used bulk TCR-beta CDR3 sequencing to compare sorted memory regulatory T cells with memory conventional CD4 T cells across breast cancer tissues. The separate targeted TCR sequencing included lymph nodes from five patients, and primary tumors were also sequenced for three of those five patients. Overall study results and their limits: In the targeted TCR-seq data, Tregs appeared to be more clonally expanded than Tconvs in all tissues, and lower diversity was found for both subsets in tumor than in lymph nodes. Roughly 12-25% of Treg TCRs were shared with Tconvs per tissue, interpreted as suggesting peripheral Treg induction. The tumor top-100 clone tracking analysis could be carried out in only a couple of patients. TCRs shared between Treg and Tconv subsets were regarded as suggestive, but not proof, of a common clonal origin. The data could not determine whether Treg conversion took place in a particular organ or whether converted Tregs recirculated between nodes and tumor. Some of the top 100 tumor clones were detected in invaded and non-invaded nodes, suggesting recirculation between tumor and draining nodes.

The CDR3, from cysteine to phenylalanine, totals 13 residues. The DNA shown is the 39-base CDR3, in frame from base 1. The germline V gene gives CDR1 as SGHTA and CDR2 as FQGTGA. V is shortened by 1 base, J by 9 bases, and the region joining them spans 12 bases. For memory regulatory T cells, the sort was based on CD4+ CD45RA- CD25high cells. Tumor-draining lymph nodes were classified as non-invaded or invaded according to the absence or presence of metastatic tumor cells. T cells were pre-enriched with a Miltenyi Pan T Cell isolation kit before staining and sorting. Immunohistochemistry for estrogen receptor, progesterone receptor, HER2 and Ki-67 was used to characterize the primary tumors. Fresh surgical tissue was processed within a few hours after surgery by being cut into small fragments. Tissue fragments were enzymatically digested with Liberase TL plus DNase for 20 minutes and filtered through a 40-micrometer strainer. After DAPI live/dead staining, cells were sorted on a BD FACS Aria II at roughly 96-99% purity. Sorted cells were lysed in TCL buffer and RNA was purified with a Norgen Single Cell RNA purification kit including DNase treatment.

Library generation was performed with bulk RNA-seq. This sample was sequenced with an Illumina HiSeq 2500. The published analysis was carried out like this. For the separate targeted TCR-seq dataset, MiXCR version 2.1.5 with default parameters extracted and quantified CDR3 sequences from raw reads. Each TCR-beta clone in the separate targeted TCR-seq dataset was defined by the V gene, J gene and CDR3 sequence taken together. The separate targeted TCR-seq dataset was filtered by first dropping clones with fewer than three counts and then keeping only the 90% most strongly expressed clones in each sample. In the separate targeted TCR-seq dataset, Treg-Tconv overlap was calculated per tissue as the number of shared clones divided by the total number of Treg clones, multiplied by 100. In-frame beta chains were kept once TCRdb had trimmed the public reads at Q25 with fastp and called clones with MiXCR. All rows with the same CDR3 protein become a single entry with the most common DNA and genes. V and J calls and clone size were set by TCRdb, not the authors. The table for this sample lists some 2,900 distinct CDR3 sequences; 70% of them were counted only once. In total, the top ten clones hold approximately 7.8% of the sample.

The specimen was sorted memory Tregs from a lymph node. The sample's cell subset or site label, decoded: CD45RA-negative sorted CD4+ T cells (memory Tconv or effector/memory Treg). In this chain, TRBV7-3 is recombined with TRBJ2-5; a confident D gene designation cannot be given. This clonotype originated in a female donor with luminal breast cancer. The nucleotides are TGTGCCAGCAGCTTAAACCAGGTGCAATCCCAGTACTTC. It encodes CASSLNQVQSQYF.